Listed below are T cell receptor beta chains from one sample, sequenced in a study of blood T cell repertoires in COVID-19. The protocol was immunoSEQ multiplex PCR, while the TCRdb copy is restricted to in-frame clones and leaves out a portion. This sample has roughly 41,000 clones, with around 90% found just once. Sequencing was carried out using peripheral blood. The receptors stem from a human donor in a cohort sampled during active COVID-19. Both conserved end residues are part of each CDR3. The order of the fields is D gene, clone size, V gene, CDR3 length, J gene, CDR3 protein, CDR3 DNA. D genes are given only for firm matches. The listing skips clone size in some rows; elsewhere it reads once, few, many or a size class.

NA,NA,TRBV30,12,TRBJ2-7,CACWGDPYEQYF,TGTGCCTGCTGGGGGGACCCCTACGAGCAGTACTTC
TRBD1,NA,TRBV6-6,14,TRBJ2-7,CASRSGTGAYEQYF,TGTGCCAGCAGGTCCGGGACAGGGGCTTACGAGCAGTACTTC
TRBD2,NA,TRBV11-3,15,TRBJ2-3,CASSSGSSGPDTQYF,TGTGCCAGCAGCTCTGGGTCTAGCGGCCCAGATACGCAGTATTTT
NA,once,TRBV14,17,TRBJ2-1,CASSQEGIAKNYNEQFF,TGTGCCAGCAGCCAAGAGGGGATAGCGAAAAACTACAATGAGCAGTTCTTC
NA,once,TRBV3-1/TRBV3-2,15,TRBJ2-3,CASSWRTTSTDTQYF,TGTGCCAGCAGTTGGCGGACAACTAGCACAGATACGCAGTATTTT
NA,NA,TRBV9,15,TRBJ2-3,CASSLVATSTDTQYF,TGTGCCAGCAGCCTGGTAGCGACTAGCACAGATACGCAGTATTTT
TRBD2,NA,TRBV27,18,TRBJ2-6,CASSLSRAGASGANVLTF,TGTGCCAGCAGTCTGAGTCGGGCGGGAGCCTCTGGGGCCAACGTCCTGACTTTC
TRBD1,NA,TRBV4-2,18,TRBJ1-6,CASSQIGGDSPGSSPLHF,TGTGCCAGCAGCCAAATTGGCGGGGACAGCCCAGGGAGTTCACCCCTCCACTTT
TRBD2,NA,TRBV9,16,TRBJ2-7,CASSVAGTSGSGEQYF,TGTGCCAGCAGCGTAGCTGGGACTAGCGGGAGCGGCGAGCAGTACTTC
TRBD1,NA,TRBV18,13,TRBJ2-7,CASSPLGGEEQYF,TGTGCCAGCTCACCATTAGGGGGCGAGGAGCAGTACTTC
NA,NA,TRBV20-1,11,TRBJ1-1,CSARLRVEAFF,TGCAGTGCTAGACTGCGGGTTGAAGCTTTCTTT
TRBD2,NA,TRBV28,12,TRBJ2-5,CASSAGVRPQYF,TGTGCCAGCAGTGCGGGAGTCCGTCCCCAGTACTTC
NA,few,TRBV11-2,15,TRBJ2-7,CASSLDGVASYEQYF,TGTGCCAGCAGCTTGGACGGGGTAGCCTCCTACGAGCAGTACTTC
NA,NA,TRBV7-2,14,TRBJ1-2,CASSLDYGAYGYTF,TGTGCCAGCAGCTTAGATTATGGGGCCTATGGCTACACCTTC
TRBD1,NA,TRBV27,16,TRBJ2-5,CASSLSGTGSKETQYF,TGTGCCAGCAGTTTATCCGGGACAGGGAGTAAGGAGACCCAGTACTTC
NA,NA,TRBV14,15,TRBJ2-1,CASSQGGVLWNEQFF,TGTGCCAGCAGCCAAGGCGGTGTGCTTTGGAATGAGCAGTTCTTC
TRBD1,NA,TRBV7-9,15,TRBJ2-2,CASSHGQGISRELFF,TGTGCCAGCAGCCACGGACAGGGAATAAGCAGGGAGCTGTTTTTT
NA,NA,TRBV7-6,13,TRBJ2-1,CASSLYAPNEQFF,TGTGCCAGCAGCTTATACGCGCCCAATGAGCAGTTCTTC
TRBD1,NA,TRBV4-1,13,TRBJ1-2,CASSRTGGNGYTF,TGCGCCAGCAGCCGTACAGGGGGCAACGGCTACACCTTC
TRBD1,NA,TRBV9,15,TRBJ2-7,CASSAGTGFSYEQYF,TGTGCCAGCAGCGCCGGGACAGGGTTTTCCTACGAGCAGTACTTC
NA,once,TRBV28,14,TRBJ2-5,CASSLLLAEETQYF,TGTGCCAGCAGTTTACTTTTAGCGGAAGAGACCCAGTACTTC
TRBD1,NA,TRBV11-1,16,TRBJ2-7,CASSSPSGTGAGEQYF,TGTGCCAGCAGCTCGCCTTCCGGGACAGGGGCGGGGGAGCAGTACTTC
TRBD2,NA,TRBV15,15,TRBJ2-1,CATRERGGLKNEQFF,TGTGCCACCAGGGAGCGGGGGGGGCTCAAAAATGAGCAGTTCTTC
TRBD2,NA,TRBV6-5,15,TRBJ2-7,CASSYSGGRGDEQYF,TGTGCCAGCAGTTACTCCGGCGGGAGGGGAGACGAGCAGTACTTC
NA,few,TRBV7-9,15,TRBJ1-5,CASSPRQYSNQPQHF,TGTGCCAGCAGCCCTCGACAGTATAGCAATCAGCCCCAGCATTTT
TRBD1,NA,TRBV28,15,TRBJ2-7,CASSLGTGPPSEQYF,TGTGCCAGCAGTTTAGGGACAGGGCCACCTTCGGAGCAGTACTTC
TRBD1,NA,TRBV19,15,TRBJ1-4,CASGMIQGGNEKLFF,TGTGCCAGTGGAATGATACAGGGGGGGAATGAAAAACTGTTTTTT
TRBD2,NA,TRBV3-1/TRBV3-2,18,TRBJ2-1,CASSSRLAVGGIYNEQFF,TGTGCCAGCAGCTCCAGACTAGCGGTAGGGGGGATATACAATGAGCAGTTCTTC
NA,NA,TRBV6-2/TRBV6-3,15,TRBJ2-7,CASSSDSPDPYEQYF,TGTGCCAGCAGTTCCGACTCCCCGGATCCCTACGAGCAGTACTTC